This T cell receptor (beta chain) was identified in a study of shared clonotypes between healthy human individuals. Study-wide background: Each donor had three CD4 naive, three CD4 memory, two CD8 naive and one CD8 memory plate. Overall study results and limits: Larger richness was generally estimated for naive than memory subsets. It was the few donors that limited the genetic and exposure-history diversity represented.

Genomic DNA (from each subset) was split evenly across several immunoSEQ plates. Libraries were prepared by immunoSEQ multiplex PCR; TCRdb keeps only in-frame clonotypes and omits some of them. The data contain about 2.1 million clones, 90% to 95% of them seen just once; the ten biggest clones take up 1.5% to 2%. The naive CD8 subset, CD45RO-negative cells positively selected for CCR7, excluded terminally differentiated effector memory CD45RA+ cells. Comment on this clone: Antigen specificity is unknown.

V lost 7 bases, J lost 7 bases, and 9 bases stayed unmatched. The CDR3 runs to 13 residues. From germline, CDR1 is LNHDA and CDR2 SQIVND (reference sequence). The sequenced material came from naive CD8+ T cells from PBMCs. The chain couples TRBV19 to TRBJ1-1; 7 nucleotides match TRBD1. This clonotype originated in a man aged 18 to 29 in good health. Some clones in this sample may be carry-over from other donors' samples. The CDR3 spells CASIATGWGEAFF. The DNA of the CDR3 is TGTGCCAGTATCGCGACAGGGTGGGGTGAAGCTTTCTTT.